Listed below are T cell receptor beta chains from one sample, sequenced in a study of cytomegalovirus exposure and HLA in healthy donors. Produced via immunoSEQ multiplex PCR; TCRdb's table is partial and in-frame only. The sample has more than 110,000 clones; roughly 93% are singletons. Source material: PBMCs. The receptors were gathered from a man between 18 and 35 years old in good health and CMV-seropositive. The CDR3 runs from the conserved cysteine through the conserved F or W. D genes are given only for firm matches. Size is omitted from some rows. Given values are once, few, many or a class for expanded clones.

V gene,J gene,clone size,D gene,CDR3 protein,CDR3 DNA
TRBV19,TRBJ2-5,once,TRBD2,CASGSLGTSPETQYF,TGTGCCAGTGGCTCTTTGGGGACTAGCCCAGAGACCCAGTACTTC
TRBV27,TRBJ1-1,-,-,CASSLLRNTEAFF,TGTGCCAGCAGTTTGCTAAGGAACACTGAAGCTTTCTTT
TRBV28,TRBJ2-7,-,-,CASSFLPTNYEQYF,TGTGCCAGCAGTTTTCTCCCTACGAACTACGAGCAGTACTTC
TRBV19,TRBJ1-5,-,TRBD1,CASSIGGTGDFNQPQHF,TGTGCCAGTAGTATAGGCGGGACAGGGGACTTCAATCAGCCCCAGCATTTT
TRBV18,TRBJ1-5,-,-,CASSPGIGVNQPQHF,TGTGCCAGCTCACCAGGTATAGGGGTCAATCAGCCCCAGCATTTT
TRBV2,TRBJ2-7,-,TRBD2,CASSAVGGRGPYEQYF,TGTGCCAGCAGTGCAGTGGGCGGGAGGGGACCCTACGAGCAGTACTTC
TRBV25-1,TRBJ2-3,-,TRBD2,CATSGRAADTQYF,TGTGCCACGAGCGGGAGGGCCGCAGATACGCAGTATTTT
TRBV9,TRBJ2-2,-,TRBD2,CASSAGLAAGAGELFF,TGTGCCAGCAGTGCAGGGCTAGCGGCGGGAGCCGGGGAGCTGTTTTTT
TRBV6-5,TRBJ1-6,-,-,CASSPKRVGYSPLHF,TGTGCCAGCAGTCCCAAGAGGGTGGGGTATTCACCCCTCCACTTT
TRBV6-6,TRBJ1-1,-,-,CASSYSVGGTEAFF,TGTGCCAGCAGTTACTCGGTGGGGGGTACTGAAGCTTTCTTT
TRBV7-9,TRBJ1-3,-,TRBD1,CASSSPGQGPSSGNTIYF,TGTGCCAGCAGCTCACCGGGACAGGGACCGAGCTCTGGAAACACCATATATTTT
TRBV5-1,TRBJ1-2,-,-,CASSLVASNYGYTF,TGCGCCAGCAGCTTGGTGGCATCTAACTATGGCTACACCTTC
TRBV7-8,TRBJ2-1,-,TRBD2,CASSLTSGEGSYNEQFF,TGTGCCAGCAGCTTGACTAGCGGCGAAGGATCCTACAATGAGCAGTTCTTC
TRBV9,TRBJ2-3,-,-,CASSVGTGSDTQYF,TGTGCCAGCAGCGTAGGCACCGGGAGTGATACGCAGTATTTT
TRBV6-1,TRBJ2-1,-,TRBD1,CASSRDSYNEQFF,TGTGCCAGCAGCCGGGACAGCTACAATGAGCAGTTCTTC
TRBV5-1,TRBJ2-1,-,-,CASSLVSYNEQFF,TGCGCCAGCAGCTTGGTCAGCTACAATGAGCAGTTCTTC
TRBV29-1,TRBJ2-1,-,-,CSVAGQPNEQFF,TGCAGCGTCGCAGGACAGCCCAATGAGCAGTTCTTC
TRBV5-1,TRBJ2-1,-,TRBD1,CASRPGGGYNEQFF,TGCGCCAGCCGACCAGGGGGCGGCTACAATGAGCAGTTCTTC
TRBV7-9,TRBJ2-7,-,TRBD1,CASSLGGQGADEQYF,TGTGCCAGCAGCTTAGGGGGACAGGGAGCGGACGAGCAGTACTTC
TRBV28,TRBJ2-2,-,TRBD1,CASSSIRTGGRAGELFF,TGTGCCAGCAGTTCCATAAGGACAGGGGGCAGGGCCGGGGAGCTGTTTTTT
TRBV27,TRBJ2-7,-,TRBD1,CASSLRGPTYEQYF,TGTGCCAGCAGTCTCAGGGGGCCCACCTACGAGCAGTACTTC
TRBV9,TRBJ2-5,-,-,CASSLEGTLSETQYF,TGTGCCAGCAGCCTCGAGGGAACCCTCTCTGAGACCCAGTACTTC
TRBV7-2,TRBJ2-1,-,TRBD2,CASSLPPAGEQFF,TGTGCCAGCAGCTTGCCCCCAGCGGGAGAGCAGTTCTTC
TRBV6-6,TRBJ2-1,-,TRBD2,CASSYVRGGSYNEQFF,TGTGCCAGCAGTTACGTGCGCGGGGGCTCCTACAATGAGCAGTTCTTC
TRBV7-9,TRBJ2-7,-,TRBD1,CASSLKTGAYEQYF,TGTGCCAGCAGCTTAAAAACAGGGGCCTACGAGCAGTACTTC
TRBV28,TRBJ2-2,-,-,CASSDQGLNTGELFF,TGTGCCAGCAGTGACCAGGGGCTGAACACCGGGGAGCTGTTTTTT